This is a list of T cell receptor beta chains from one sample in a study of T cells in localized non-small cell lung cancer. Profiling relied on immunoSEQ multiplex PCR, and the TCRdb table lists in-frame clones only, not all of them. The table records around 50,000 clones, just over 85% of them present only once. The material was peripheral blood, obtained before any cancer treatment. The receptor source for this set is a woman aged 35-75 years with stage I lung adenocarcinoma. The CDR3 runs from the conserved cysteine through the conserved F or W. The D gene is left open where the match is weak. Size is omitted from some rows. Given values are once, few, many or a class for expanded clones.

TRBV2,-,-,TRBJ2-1,CASIEQGVYNEQFF,TGTGCCAGCATCGAACAAGGGGTCTACAATGAGCAGTTCTTC
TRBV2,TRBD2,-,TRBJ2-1,CASRGAGGSYNEQFF,TGTGCCAGCAGGGGAGCGGGGGGCTCCTACAATGAGCAGTTCTTC
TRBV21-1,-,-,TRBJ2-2,CASSNNPDRPMDRQSVSPGELFF,TGTGCCAGCAGCAATAACCCGGATCGTCCCATGGATCGACAGTCGGTATCCCCCGGGGAGCTGTTTTTT
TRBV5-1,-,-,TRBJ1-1,CASLTEAFF,TGCGCCAGCCTGACTGAAGCTTTCTTT
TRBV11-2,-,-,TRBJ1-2,CASSLSSILGGYTF,TGTGCCAGCAGCTTATCATCAATCCTGGGTGGCTACACCTTC
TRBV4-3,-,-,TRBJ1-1,CASSLLGGFGAEAFF,TGCGCCAGCAGCCTTCTTGGTGGTTTTGGAGCTGAAGCTTTCTTT
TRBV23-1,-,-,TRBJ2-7,CASRLPLAGSGYEQYF,TGCGCCAGCAGACTGCCTTTGGCAGGGAGCGGGTACGAGCAGTACTTC
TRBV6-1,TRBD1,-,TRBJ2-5,CASSDWRQGETQYF,TGTGCCAGCAGTGATTGGAGACAGGGCGAGACCCAGTACTTC
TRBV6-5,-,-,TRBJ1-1,CASSRPPGPDTEAFF,TGTGCCAGCAGCCGACCCCCAGGACCCGACACTGAAGCTTTCTTT
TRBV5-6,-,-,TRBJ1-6,CASSFGRIAYNSPLHF,TGTGCCAGCAGCTTCGGTCGAATAGCTTATAATTCACCCCTCCACTTT
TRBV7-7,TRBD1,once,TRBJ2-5,CASSSDRGETQYF,TGTGCCAGCAGCTCCGACAGGGGAGAGACCCAGTACTTC
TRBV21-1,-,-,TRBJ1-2,CASSTPRGANYGYTF,TGTGCCAGCAGCACTCCCCGGGGGGCTAACTATGGCTACACCTTC